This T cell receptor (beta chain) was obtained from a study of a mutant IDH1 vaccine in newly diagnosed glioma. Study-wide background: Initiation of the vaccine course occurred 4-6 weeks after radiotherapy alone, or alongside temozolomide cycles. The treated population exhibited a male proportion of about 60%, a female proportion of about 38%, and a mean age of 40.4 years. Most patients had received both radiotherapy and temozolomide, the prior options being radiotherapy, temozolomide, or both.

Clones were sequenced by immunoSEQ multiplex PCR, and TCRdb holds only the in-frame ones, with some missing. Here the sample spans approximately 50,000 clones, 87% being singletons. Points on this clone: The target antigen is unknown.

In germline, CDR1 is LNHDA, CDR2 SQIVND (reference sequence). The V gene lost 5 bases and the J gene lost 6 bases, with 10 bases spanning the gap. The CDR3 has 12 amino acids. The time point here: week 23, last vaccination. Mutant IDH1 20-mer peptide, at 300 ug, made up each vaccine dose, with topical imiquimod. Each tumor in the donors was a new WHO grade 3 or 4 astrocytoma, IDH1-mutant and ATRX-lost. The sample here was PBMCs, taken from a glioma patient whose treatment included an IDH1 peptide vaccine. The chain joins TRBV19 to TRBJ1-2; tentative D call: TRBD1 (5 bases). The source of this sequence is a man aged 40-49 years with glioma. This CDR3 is CASSFDSDGYTF. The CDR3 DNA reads TGTGCCAGTAGTTTTGACAGTGATGGCTACACCTTC.